These 19 T cell receptor beta chains were all obtained from the same sample, sequenced in a study of OX40 agonist ivuxolimab in advanced cancers. The repertoire was sequenced with immunoSEQ multiplex PCR; TCRdb's copy has only in-frame clones and lacks some. The sample carries fewer than 85,000 clones, 80% to 95% recorded once. The source was CD4+ or CD8+ T cells sorted from blood, collected in a trial of the OX40 agonist ivuxolimab. The receptors come from an adult with an advanced solid tumor such as melanoma, head and neck, liver or kidney cancer.

This clone has just one count. At one end, the junction sequence differs from germline, possibly due to a read error. Other DNA sequences from this sample encode an identical CDR3 as well. J is TRBJ2-2 and V is TRBV5-1, with a tentative D call TRBD1 (6 bases). Germline V gives CDR1 SGHRS, CDR2 YFSETQ. This CDR3 is built from 16 residues. CDR3 nucleotide sequence: TGCGCCAGCAGCTTGGGTAACAGGGAGAACACTGGGGAGCTGTTTTTT. Translating gives CASSLGNRENTGELFF. The full variable domain, completed using reference TRBV5-1 and TRBJ2-2, is KAGVTQTPRYLIKTRGQQVTLSCSPISGHRSVSWYQQTPGQGLQFLFEYFSETQRNKGNFPGRFSGRQFSNSRSEMNVSTLELGDSALYLCASSLGNRENTGELFFGEGSRLTVL.

V usage is TRBV11-3 and J usage is TRBJ1-1; D is possibly TRBD1 (6 bases). The CDR3 runs 12 residues. Germline CDR1 and CDR2: SGHNT and YENEEA. V was trimmed by 1 base and J by 8 bases, leaving 8 bases between them. The chain's CDR3 is CASSLVGTEAFF. DNA for the CDR3: TGTGCCAGCAGCTTAGTAGGGACAGAAGCTTTCTTT.

The rearrangement uses TRBV6-5 and TRBJ1-5; TRBD1 aligns across 7 bases. Trimming at V came to 6 bases and at J to 2 bases, leaving 7 bases not matched to a gene. The germline gives CDR1 MNHEY, CDR2 SVGAGI. The CDR3 has 15 residues. In DNA form, the CDR3 reads TGTGCCAGCAGCCAAGGGGGCGAGGGCAATCAGCCCCAGCATTTT. This encodes CASSQGGEGNQPQHF.

This chain uses TRBV7-2 with TRBJ2-7, with a weak D call TRBD2 (7 bases). CDR3 length equals 15 residues. The V gene's germline CDR1 is SGHTA and CDR2 FQGNSA. Trimming shortened V by 1 base and J by 6 bases, and 16 bases separated the two germline ends. This CDR3 is CASSLEGGLLGEQYF. The CDR3 region has the DNA TGTGCCAGCAGCTTAGAGGGGGGGTTACTGGGCGAGCAGTACTTC. Full variable domain (outside the CDR3, taken from reference TRBV7-2 and TRBJ2-7): GAGVSQSPSNKVTEKGKDVELRCDPISGHTALYWYRQSLGQGLEFLIYFQGNSAPDKSGLPSDRFSAERTGGSVSTLTIQRTQQEDSAVYLCASSLEGGLLGEQYFGPGTRLTVT.

The chain is built from TRBV7-6 and TRBJ1-2, with TRBD1 matching over 7 bases. This CDR3 spans 15 amino acids. V dropped 5 bases and J dropped 4; count of bases not matched to a gene: 10. Looked up from germline, CDR1 is SGHVS and CDR2 is FNYEAQ. The CDR3 coding sequence is TGTGCCAGCAGCACGGGACAGCTCCCTACCTATGGCTACACCTTC. Encoded protein: CASSTGQLPTYGYTF.

The DNA of the CDR3 is TGTGCCAGCAGCTTAGGTCCAGACTCAGGGTCCTATAATTCACCCCTCCACTTT. Translating gives CASSLGPDSGSYNSPLHF. V and J are TRBV11-2 and TRBJ1-6; D might be TRBD1 (5 bases). The CDR3 has 18 residues. V lost 1 base and J lost 1, with 14 bases in between. CDR1 is SGHAT, CDR2 FQNNGV, per germline.

This clone is medium-sized in the sample. This chain links TRBV27 with TRBJ2-2, with no clear D. The CDR3 spans 14 residues. Germline CDR1 and CDR2: MNHEY and SMNVEV (reference sequence). V was shortened by 3 bases and J by 2 bases, with 7 bases between the two germline ends. CDR3 amino acids: CASSFSGNTGELFF. The CDR3 DNA reads TGTGCCAGCAGTTTTTCCGGAAACACCGGGGAGCTGTTTTTT.

J is TRBJ1-1 and V is TRBV2; D is undetermined. The V end was cut by 8 bases, the J end by 1 base, with 8 bases between. Germline V gives CDR1 SNHLY, CDR2 FYNNEI. The CDR3 consists of 12 residues. This chain's CDR3 is CASRLPNTEAFF. Written as DNA, the CDR3 is TGTGCCAGCCGTCTGCCGAACACTGAAGCTTTCTTT.

The J gene is TRBJ2-3, the V gene TRBV4-3; 11 bases fit TRBD2. The CDR3 is 16 amino acids. V gave up 0 bases and J gave up 7 bases; unmatched junction bases: 6. Germline V CDR1 and CDR2: LGHNA, YSLEER. CDR3: CASSQDRPSGGNTQYF. The CDR3 nucleotides read TGCGCCAGCAGCCAAGATCGGCCTAGCGGGGGGAATACGCAGTATTTT.

The chain employs TRBV19 and TRBJ1-5; tentative D call: TRBD1 (6 bases). The V and J ends lost 7 bases and 2 bases respectively, with 15 bases between them. CDR3 length: 15 residues. Per the germline V gene, CDR1 is LNHDA and CDR2 is SQIVND (reference sequence). The CDR3 sequence: CASTPRTDRNQPQHF. In DNA form, the CDR3 reads TGTGCCAGTACCCCACGGACAGATCGCAATCAGCCCCAGCATTTT.

This rearrangement joins TRBV6-6 to TRBJ1-1, with no clear D. From germline, CDR1 is MNHNY and CDR2 SVGAGI (reference sequence). Trimming shortened V by 4 bases and J by 2 bases, and 5 bases separated the two germline ends. The CDR3 is made up of 12 amino acids. The CDR3 here is CASSFTNTEAFF. DNA for the CDR3: TGTGCCAGCAGTTTTACCAACACTGAAGCTTTCTTT.

The chain uses TRBV13 and TRBJ2-7; perhaps TRBD1 as D (6 bases). CDR1 is PRHDT and CDR2 is FYEKMQ in the germline V gene (reference sequence). Trimming took 2 bases from V and 3 from J, leaving 8 bases between them. The CDR3 consists of 13 residues. DNA for the CDR3: TGTGCCAGCAGCTTAAAGGGGGACTACGAGCAGTACTTC. Amino acids: CASSLKGDYEQYF.

This chain joins TRBV7-8 and TRBJ2-3; weak D call: TRBD2 (6 bases). There are 17 residues in the CDR3. CDR1 is SGHVS, CDR2 FQNEAQ, per germline. The ends were cut back, 1 base at V and 2 bases at J, with 16 bases in the middle. The CDR3 sequence is CASSLERPSGPTDTQYF. The DNA of the CDR3 is TGTGCCAGCAGCTTAGAGAGGCCCAGCGGGCCCACAGATACGCAGTATTTT.

The chain links TRBV27 to TRBJ1-1; D perhaps matches TRBD1 (5 bases). The V end was cut by 3 bases, the J end by 3 bases, with 23 bases between. The CDR3 consists of 18 residues. Germline V gene sequence: CDR1 MNHEY, CDR2 SMNVEV (reference sequence). DNA of the CDR3: TGTGCCAGCAGTTTGTTAGGAGGGACCATAGTTGGGGACACTGAAGCTTTCTTT. Amino acid sequence: CASSLLGGTIVGDTEAFF.

The chain is built from TRBV19 and TRBJ2-7; D not certain. Trimming took 3 bases from V and 7 from J, leaving 16 bases between them. The CDR3 sequence is 14 residues long. Looked up from germline, CDR1 is LNHDA and CDR2 is SQIVND (reference sequence). CDR3 loop: CASSISPESSEQYF. CDR3 in DNA: TGTGCCAGTAGTATTTCCCCAGAATCTAGTGAGCAGTACTTC.

The chain couples TRBV5-5 to TRBJ1-1; D call uncertain. This CDR3 contains 16 residues. Trimming cost V 4 bases and J 3 bases, with 19 bases left between them. Per germline, CDR1 SGHKS and CDR2 YYEKEE (reference sequence). This chain's CDR3 is CASSTAALNPDTEAFF. In nucleotides, the CDR3 is TGTGCCAGCAGCACCGCCGCGCTCAATCCCGACACTGAAGCTTTCTTT.

The J gene is TRBJ1-3, the V gene TRBV7-2; the D is unclear. The germline V gene has CDR1 SGHTA and CDR2 FQGNSA. This CDR3 spans 16 amino acids. With 5 bases removed from V and 2 bases from J, the gap between germline ends came to 16 bases. For the CDR3, the DNA is TGTGCCAGCAGCCCACTTTTACCTACTACTGGAAACACCATATATTTT. This gives the protein CASSPLLPTTGNTIYF.

The chain uses TRBV2 and TRBJ2-7; 10 positions match TRBD1. The CDR3 is 15 amino acids. V lost 6 bases, J lost 3 bases, and 8 bases stayed unmatched. The germline gives CDR1 SNHLY, CDR2 FYNNEI. For the CDR3, the DNA is TGTGCCAGCAGAGAGGGGACAGGGGCTCTCTACGAGCAGTACTTC. Protein product: CASREGTGALYEQYF.

The chain has TRBV5-5 and TRBJ2-7; D is perhaps TRBD2 (6 bases). This CDR3 has 14 residues. Trimming cost V 4 bases and J 3 bases, with 14 bases left between them. Germline-derived CDR1 and CDR2 are SGHKS and YYEKEE (reference sequence). The DNA for the CDR3 is TGTGCCAGCAGCCCTGGGGGGACCGGCTACGAGCAGTACTTC. It encodes CASSPGGTGYEQYF. The entire variable domain, with the rest obtained from reference TRBV5-5 and TRBJ2-7, is as follows: DAGVTQSPTHLIKTRGQQVTLRCSPISGHKSVSWYQQVLGQGPQFIFQYYEKEERGRGNFPDRFSARQFPNYSSELNVNALLLGDSALYLCASSPGGTGYEQYFGPGTRLTVT.